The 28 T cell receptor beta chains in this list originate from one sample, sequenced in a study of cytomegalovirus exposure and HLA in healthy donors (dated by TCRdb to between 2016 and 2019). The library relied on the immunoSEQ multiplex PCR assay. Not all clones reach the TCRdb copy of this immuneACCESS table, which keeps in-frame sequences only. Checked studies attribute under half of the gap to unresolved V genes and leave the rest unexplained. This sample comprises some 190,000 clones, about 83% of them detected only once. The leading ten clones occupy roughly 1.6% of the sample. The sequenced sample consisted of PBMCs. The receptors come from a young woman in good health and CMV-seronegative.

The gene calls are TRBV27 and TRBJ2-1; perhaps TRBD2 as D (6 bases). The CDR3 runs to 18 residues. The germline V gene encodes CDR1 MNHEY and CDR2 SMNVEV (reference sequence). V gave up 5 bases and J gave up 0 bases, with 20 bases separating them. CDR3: CASSLRDFISSSYNEQFF. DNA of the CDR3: TGTGCCAGCAGTCTCCGGGACTTCATTTCGAGCTCCTACAATGAGCAGTTCTTC.

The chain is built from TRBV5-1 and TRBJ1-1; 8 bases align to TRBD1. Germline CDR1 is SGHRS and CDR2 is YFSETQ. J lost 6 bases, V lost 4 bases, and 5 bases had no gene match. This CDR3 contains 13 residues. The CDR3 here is CASSRQGFAEAFF. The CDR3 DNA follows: TGCGCCAGCAGCCGACAGGGGTTCGCTGAAGCTTTCTTT.

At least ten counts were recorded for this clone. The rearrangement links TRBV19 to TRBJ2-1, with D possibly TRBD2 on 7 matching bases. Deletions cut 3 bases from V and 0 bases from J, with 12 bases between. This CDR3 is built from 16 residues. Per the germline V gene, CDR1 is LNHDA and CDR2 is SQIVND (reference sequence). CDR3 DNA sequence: TGTGCCAGTAGTATTCAGGGAGGGGGCTCCTACAATGAGCAGTTCTTC. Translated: CASSIQGGGSYNEQFF.

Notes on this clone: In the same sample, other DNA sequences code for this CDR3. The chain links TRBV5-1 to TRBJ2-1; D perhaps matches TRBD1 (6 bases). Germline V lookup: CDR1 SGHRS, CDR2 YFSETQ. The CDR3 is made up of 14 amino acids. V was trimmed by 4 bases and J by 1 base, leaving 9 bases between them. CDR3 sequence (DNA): TGCGCCAGCAGCCTGGACAGTTCCTACAATGAGCAGTTCTTC. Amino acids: CASSLDSSYNEQFF. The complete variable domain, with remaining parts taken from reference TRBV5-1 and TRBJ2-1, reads KAGVTQTPRYLIKTRGQQVTLSCSPISGHRSVSWYQQTPGQGLQFLFEYFSETQRNKGNFPGRFSGRQFSNSRSEMNVSTLELGDSALYLCASSLDSSYNEQFFGPGTRLTVL.

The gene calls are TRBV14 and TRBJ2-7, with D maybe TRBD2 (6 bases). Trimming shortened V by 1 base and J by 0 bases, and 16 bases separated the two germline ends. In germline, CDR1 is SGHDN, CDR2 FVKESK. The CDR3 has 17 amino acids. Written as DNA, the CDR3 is TGTGCCAGCAGCCAAGGGATCAGCCCGACTAGCTCCTACGAGCAGTACTTC. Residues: CASSQGISPTSSYEQYF.

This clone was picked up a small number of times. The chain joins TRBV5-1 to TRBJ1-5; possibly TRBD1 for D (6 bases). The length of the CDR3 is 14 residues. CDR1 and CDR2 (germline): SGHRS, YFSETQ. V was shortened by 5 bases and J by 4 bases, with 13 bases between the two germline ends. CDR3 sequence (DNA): TGCGCCAGCAGTCTGGACAGCACTAATCAGCCCCAGCATTTT. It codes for CASSLDSTNQPQHF.

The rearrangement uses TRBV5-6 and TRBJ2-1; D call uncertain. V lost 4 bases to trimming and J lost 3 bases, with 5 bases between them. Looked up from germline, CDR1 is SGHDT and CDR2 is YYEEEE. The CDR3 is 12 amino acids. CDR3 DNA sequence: TGTGCCAGCAGCCTGAGCTACAATGAGCAGTTCTTC. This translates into CASSLSYNEQFF. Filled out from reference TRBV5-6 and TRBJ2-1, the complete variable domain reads DAGVTQSPTHLIKTRGQQVTLRCSPKSGHDTVSWYQQALGQGPQFIFQYYEEEERQRGNFPDRFSGHQFPNYSSELNVNALLLGDSALYLCASSLSYNEQFFGPGTRLTVL.

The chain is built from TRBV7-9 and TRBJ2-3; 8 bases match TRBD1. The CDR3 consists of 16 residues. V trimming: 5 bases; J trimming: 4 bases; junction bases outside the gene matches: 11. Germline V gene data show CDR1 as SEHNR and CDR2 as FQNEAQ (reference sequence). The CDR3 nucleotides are TGTGCCAGCAGCAGACAGGGGTTTGTGGTCCCAGATACGCAGTATTTT. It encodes CASSRQGFVVPDTQYF.

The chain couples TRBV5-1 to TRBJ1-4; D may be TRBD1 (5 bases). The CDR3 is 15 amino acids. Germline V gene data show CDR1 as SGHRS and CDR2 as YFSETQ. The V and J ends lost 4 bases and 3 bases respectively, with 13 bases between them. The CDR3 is CASSNPRAANEKLFF. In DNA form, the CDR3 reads TGCGCCAGCAGCAACCCCAGGGCGGCTAATGAAAAACTGTTTTTT.

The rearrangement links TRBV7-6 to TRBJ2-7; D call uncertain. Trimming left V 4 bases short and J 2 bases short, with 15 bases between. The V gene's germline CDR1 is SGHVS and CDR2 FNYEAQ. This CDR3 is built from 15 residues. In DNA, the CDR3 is TGTGCCAGCAGCTCTACCTATATACGCCCCTACGAGCAGTACTTC. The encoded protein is CASSSTYIRPYEQYF.

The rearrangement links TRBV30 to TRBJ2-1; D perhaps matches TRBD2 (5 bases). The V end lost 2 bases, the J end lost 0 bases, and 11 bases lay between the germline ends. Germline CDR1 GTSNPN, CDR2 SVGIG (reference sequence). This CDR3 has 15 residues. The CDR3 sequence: CAWSTGLSSYNEQFF. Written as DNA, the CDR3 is TGTGCCTGGAGTACGGGGTTGAGCTCCTACAATGAGCAGTTCTTC.

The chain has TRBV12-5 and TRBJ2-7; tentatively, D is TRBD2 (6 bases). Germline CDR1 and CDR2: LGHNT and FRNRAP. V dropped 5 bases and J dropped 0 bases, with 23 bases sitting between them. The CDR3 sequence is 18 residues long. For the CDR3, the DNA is TGTGCTAGTGGTGCTAGAAAAAGAGGGACTGATATCTCCTACGAGCAGTACTTC. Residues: CASGARKRGTDISYEQYF. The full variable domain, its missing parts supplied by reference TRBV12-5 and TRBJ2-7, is DARVTQTPRHKVTEMGQEVTMRCQPILGHNTVFWYRQTMMQGLELLAYFRNRAPLDDSGMPKDRFSAEMPDATLATLKIQPSEPRDSAVYFCASGARKRGTDISYEQYFGPGTRLTVT.

The CDR3 region is CASSVTPDRAYGYTF. DNA of the CDR3: TGCGCCAGCAGCGTAACCCCGGACAGAGCATATGGCTACACCTTC. V and J are TRBV5-1 and TRBJ1-2; perhaps TRBD1 as D (6 bases). The CDR3 is 15 residues long. From germline, CDR1 is SGHRS and CDR2 YFSETQ. Trimming took off 4 bases at V and 5 bases at J, with 18 bases between the two ends.

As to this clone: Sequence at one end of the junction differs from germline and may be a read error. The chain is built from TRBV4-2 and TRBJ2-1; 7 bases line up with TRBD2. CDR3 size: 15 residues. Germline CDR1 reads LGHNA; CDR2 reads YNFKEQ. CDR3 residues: CASSPRLATYNEQLF. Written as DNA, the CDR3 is TGTGCCAGCAGCCCCCGACTAGCTACCTACAATGAGCAGCTCTTC.

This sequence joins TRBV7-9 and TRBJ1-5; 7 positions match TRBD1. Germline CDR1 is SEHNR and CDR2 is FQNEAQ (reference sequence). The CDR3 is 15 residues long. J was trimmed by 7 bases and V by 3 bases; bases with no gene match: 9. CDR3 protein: CASSLGGHRGQPQHF. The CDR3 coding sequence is TGTGCCAGCAGCTTGGGGGGCCACAGGGGACAGCCCCAGCATTTT. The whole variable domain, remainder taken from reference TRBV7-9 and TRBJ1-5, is DTGVSQNPRHKITKRGQNVTFRCDPISEHNRLYWYRQTLGQGPEFLTYFQNEAQLEKSRLLSDRFSAERPKGSFSTLEIQRTEQGDSAMYLCASSLGGHRGQPQHFGDGTRLSIL.

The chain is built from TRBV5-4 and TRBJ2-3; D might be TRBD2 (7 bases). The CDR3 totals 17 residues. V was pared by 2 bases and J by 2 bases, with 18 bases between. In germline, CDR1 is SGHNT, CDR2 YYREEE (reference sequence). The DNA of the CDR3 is TGTGCCAGCAGCTTTAGAGGGGGAGGGTGGGACACAGATACGCAGTATTTT. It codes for CASSFRGGGWDTDTQYF.

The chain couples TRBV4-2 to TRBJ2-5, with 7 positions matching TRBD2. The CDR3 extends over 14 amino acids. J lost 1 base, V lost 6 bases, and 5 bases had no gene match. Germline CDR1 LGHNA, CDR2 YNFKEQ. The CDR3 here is CASRPTSVQETQYF. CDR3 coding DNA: TGTGCCAGCAGACCTACTAGCGTCCAAGAGACCCAGTACTTC.

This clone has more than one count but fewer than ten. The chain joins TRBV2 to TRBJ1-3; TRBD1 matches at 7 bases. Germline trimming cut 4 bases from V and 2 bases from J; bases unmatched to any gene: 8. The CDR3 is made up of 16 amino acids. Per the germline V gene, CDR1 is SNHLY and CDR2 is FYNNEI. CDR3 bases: TGTGCCAGCAGTGCCAAAGTGACAGGGACTGGAAACACCATATATTTT. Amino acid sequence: CASSAKVTGTGNTIYF.

CDR3 residues: CASSLVGTRMIDEQFF. In nucleotides, the CDR3 is TGTGCCAGCAGCTTGGTAGGGACTAGGATGATCGATGAGCAGTTCTTC. The genes are TRBV5-4 and TRBJ2-1; TRBD2 matches 8 bases. CDR1 SGHNT and CDR2 YYREEE come from the germline V gene (reference sequence). V dropped 0 bases and J dropped 8; count of bases not matched to a gene: 10. This CDR3 spans 16 amino acids.

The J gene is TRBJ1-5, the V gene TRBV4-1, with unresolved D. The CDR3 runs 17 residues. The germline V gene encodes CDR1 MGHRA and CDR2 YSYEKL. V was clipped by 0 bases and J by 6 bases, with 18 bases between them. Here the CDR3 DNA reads TGCGCCAGCAGCCAAGAAGAGGGATTTCCATCGGGTCAGCCCCAGCATTTT. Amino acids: CASSQEEGFPSGQPQHF.

Here the CDR3 reads CASSFRANTGELFF. The CDR3 nucleotides are TGTGCCAGCAGCTTCAGGGCGAACACCGGGGAGCTGTTTTTT. The chain employs TRBV7-9 and TRBJ2-2, with D tentatively TRBD1 (5 bases). V gave up 3 bases and J gave up 0 bases, with 5 bases separating them. This CDR3 is built from 14 residues. The germline CDR1 and CDR2 sequences are SEHNR and FQNEAQ (reference sequence).

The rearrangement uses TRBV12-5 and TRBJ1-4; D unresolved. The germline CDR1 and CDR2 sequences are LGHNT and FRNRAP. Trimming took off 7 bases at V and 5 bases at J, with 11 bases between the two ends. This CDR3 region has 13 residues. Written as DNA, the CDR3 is TGTGCTAGTGCGCGCGACTCGAATGAAAAACTGTTTTTT. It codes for CASARDSNEKLFF.

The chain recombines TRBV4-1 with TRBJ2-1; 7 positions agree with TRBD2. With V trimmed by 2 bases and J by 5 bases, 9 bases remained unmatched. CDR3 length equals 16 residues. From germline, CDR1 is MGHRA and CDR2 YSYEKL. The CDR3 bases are TGCGCCAGCAGCCAAAATTGGGGGGACTACCACAATGAGCAGTTCTTC. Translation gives CASSQNWGDYHNEQFF.

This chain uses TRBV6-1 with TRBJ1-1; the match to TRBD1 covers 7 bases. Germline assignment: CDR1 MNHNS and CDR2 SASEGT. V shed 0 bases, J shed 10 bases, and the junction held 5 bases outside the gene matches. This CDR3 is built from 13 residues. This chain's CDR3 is CASSEAQGIGAFF. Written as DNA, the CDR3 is TGTGCCAGCAGTGAAGCACAGGGGATAGGAGCTTTCTTT.

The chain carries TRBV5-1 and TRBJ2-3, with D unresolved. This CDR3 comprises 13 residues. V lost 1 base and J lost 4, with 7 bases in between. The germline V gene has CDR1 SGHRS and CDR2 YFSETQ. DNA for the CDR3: TGCGCCAGCAGCTTGAACATCCCAGATACGCAGTATTTT. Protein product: CASSLNIPDTQYF. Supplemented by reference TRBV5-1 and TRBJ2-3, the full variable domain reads KAGVTQTPRYLIKTRGQQVTLSCSPISGHRSVSWYQQTPGQGLQFLFEYFSETQRNKGNFPGRFSGRQFSNSRSEMNVSTLELGDSALYLCASSLNIPDTQYFGPGTRLTVL.

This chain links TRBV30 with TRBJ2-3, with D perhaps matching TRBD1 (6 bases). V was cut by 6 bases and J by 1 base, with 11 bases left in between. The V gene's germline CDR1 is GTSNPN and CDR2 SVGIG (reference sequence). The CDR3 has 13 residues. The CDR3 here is CACRGQRTDTQYF. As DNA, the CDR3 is TGTGCCTGCCGCGGACAGCGCACAGATACGCAGTATTTT.

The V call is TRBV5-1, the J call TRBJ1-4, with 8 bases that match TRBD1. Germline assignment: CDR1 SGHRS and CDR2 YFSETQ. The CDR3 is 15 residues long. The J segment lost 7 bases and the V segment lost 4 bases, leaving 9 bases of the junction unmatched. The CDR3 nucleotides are TGCGCCAGCAGCCAGAACAGGGGGTCGAGTGAAAAACTGTTTTTT. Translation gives CASSQNRGSSEKLFF.

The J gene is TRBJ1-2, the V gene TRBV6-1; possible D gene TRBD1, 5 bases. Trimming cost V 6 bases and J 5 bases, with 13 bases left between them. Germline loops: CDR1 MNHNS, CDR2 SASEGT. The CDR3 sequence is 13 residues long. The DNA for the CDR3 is TGTGCCAGCAGAGCGACAGACATTTATGGCTACACCTTC. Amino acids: CASRATDIYGYTF.